This T cell receptor (beta chain) is drawn from a study of shared clonotypes between healthy human individuals (dated by TCRdb to about 2020). In the study overall: The cohort included three men and two women between 18 and 49 years of age. Leukapheresis yielded between about 0.9 and 8.9 billion PBMCs per donor. Different laboratories and diverse techniques were used to prepare libraries and sequence TCR repertoires, to increase sequencing depth and limit assay-specific biases. To estimate repertoire size and how much clonotypes are shared between individuals, the study performed deep sequencing of blood TCR repertoires from five healthy adults. What the authors observed across the whole study: Sampling was limited to blood, and TCR repertoires in tissue likely differ from TCR repertoires in blood. The genetic and exposure-history diversity represented was limited by the small number of donors. Pairwise subsampling indicated that sequencing depth was expected to affect the degree of clonotype sharing among donors.

The donors were healthy, HIV-negative adults who had no recently reported acute infections or vaccinations. Every donor was a Caucasian adult living in Nashville, Tennessee, USA. In the unsorted samples, 85 million to 100 million PBMCs were counted, and genomic DNA was extracted using the QIAamp DNA Blood Mini kit. Blood was collected by leukapheresis, and PBMCs were isolated by Ficoll-Histopaque density gradient centrifugation and then cryopreserved in liquid nitrogen vapor phase. CDR1 and CDR2 were assigned from the germline V gene as MGHRA and YSYEKL. Ends trimmed: V by 1 base, J by 5 bases; bases unmatched to a gene: 4. Including the terminal cysteine and phenylalanine, the CDR3 comprises 14 residues. Only the CDR3 portion is preserved as DNA: 42 bases, with reading frame beginning at the first base. With regard to this clone: There is no known antigen for this receptor. The input lacks base qualities; no much larger clone sits a single base away. The sample carries other DNA sequences with the same CDR3.

Using the deep immunoSEQ assay, multiplex PCR amplified TCR CDR3 regions from genomic DNA. For each cell subset, the extracted genomic DNA was distributed evenly across all wells of several immunoSEQ 96-well plates, and each plate served as one replicate. For unsorted PBMC, around 0.3 ug genomic DNA, equal to 30,000 or so T cell genomes, was loaded into each replicate PCR. Genomic DNA from unsorted PBMC was sequenced over ten immunoSEQ deep assay plates. Purified libraries were measured with a Qubit 3.0 fluorometer, size-checked on a Bioanalyzer 2100, and measured again with the KAPA Library Quantification kit. A separate single-read 150-cycle Illumina NextSeq 550 flow cell was used to sequence each immunoSEQ 96-well plate. In the source study's methods: Because only junctional sequences without quality scores were contained in the immunoSEQ output, filtering matching that applied to full-length reads could not be performed. Sequences were annotated with PyIR, a Python wrapper for IgBLAST v1.9, using IMGT germline references to assign V/J genes and CDR3. Reads with weak V/J assignments (E-value above 1e-6), missing CDR3, stop codons, out-of-frame junctions, or ambiguous translated residues were removed. V3J clonotypes were defined as sequences sharing the same inferred V gene, J gene, and CDR3 amino acid sequence. The percentage overlap between two repertoires was calculated by dividing the number of shared unique clonotypes by the size of the smaller repertoire. RTK rarefaction, the Chao1 estimator, and Recon v2.1 estimates of unobserved clonotypes were used to assess repertoire richness. The table comes from immuneACCESS by way of TCRdb, which keeps in-frame sequences with V and J called. Part of the clones is missing from these tables; in studies checked, under half for an unresolved V gene and the rest for unknown reasons. The V and J calls and clone size are taken from that table; D and trimming were inferred from the DNA. A total of hundreds of thousands of clones appear in this sample, just over 75% of them only once. The ten biggest clones cover around 11% of the sample.

This TCR was sampled from a woman in her thirties or forties in good health. Some clones in this sample may be carry-over from other donors' samples. The sample was PBMCs. The sequence links TRBV4-1 to TRBJ2-5, with 7 junctional bases fitting TRBD2. The nucleotide sequence reads TGCGCCAGCAGCCAAGGGACTAGATCGGAGACCCAGTACTTC. It specifies CASSQGTRSETQYF.